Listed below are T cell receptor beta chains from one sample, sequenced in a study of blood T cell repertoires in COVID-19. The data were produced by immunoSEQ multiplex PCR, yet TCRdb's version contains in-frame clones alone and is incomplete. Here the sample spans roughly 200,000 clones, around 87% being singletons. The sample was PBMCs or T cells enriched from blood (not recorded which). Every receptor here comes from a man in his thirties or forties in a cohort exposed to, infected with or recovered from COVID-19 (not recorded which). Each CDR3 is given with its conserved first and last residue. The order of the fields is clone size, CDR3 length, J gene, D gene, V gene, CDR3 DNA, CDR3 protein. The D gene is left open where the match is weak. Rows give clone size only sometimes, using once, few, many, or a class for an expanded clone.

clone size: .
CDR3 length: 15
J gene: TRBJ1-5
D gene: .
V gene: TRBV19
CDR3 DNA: TGTGCCAGTAAAAACTCACCGGTAGGCAATCAGCCCCAGCATTTT
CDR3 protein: CASKNSPVGNQPQHF

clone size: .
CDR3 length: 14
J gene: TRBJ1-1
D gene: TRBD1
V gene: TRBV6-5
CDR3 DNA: TGTGCCAGCAGCCTACAGGGGCGGAACACTGAAGCTTTCTTT
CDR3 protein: CASSLQGRNTEAFF

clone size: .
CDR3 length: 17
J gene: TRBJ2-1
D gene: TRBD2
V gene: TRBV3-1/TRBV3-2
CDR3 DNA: TGTGCCAGCAGCCCGGGACTAGCGGGAGAATCCTACAATGAGCAGTTCTTC
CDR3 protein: CASSPGLAGESYNEQFF

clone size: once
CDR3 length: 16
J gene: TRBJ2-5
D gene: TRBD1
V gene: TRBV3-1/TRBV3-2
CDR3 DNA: TGTGCCACATGGGAACCAGGACAGGGCAGTTGGGAGACCCAGTACTTC
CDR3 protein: CATWEPGQGSWETQYF

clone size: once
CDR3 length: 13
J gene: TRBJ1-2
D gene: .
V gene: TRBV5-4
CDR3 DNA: TGTGCCAGCAGATACCAGGATTCAGTTGGCTACACCTTC
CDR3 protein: CASRYQDSVGYTF

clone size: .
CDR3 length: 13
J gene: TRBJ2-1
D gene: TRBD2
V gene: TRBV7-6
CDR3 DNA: TGTGCCAGCAGCCCTGGACTAGCGGGCGAGCAGTTCTTC
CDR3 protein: CASSPGLAGEQFF

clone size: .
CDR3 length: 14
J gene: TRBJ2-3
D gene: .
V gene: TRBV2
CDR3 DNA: TGTGCCAGCAGTAGCGGTACTAGCACAGATACGCAGTATTTT
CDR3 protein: CASSSGTSTDTQYF

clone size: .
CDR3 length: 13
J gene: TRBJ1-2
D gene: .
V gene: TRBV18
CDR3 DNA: TGTGCCAGCTCTCCCGTACGCGGCTATGGCTACACCTTC
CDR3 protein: CASSPVRGYGYTF

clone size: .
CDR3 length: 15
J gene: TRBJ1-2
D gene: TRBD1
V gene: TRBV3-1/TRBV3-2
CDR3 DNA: TGTGCCAGCAGCCAAGATCGGACAGGGGGCTATGGCTACACCTTC
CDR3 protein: CASSQDRTGGYGYTF

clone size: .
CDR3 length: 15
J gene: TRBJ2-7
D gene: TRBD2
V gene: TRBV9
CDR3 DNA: TGTGCCAGCAGCGTTGGGACTAGCGGAACCTACGAGCAGTACTTC
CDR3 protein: CASSVGTSGTYEQYF

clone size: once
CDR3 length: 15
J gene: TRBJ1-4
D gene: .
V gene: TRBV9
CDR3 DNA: TGTGCCAGCAGCGTTAAACAGGGTTGGGGAGAAAAACTGTTTTTT
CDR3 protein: CASSVKQGWGEKLFF

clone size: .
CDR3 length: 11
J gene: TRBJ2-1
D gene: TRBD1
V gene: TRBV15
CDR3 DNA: TGTGCCTCGGGACAGGGGAATGAGCAGTTCTTC
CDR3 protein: CASGQGNEQFF

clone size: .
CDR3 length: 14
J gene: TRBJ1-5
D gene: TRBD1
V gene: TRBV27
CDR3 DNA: TGTGCCAGCAGTGCCGGGACAGGCAATCAGCCCCAGCATTTT
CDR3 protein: CASSAGTGNQPQHF

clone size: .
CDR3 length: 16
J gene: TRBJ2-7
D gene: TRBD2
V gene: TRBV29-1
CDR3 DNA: TGCAGCGTTGAAGATCGGGCTAGCGGGAGGTCCCACGAGCAGTACTTC
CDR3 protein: CSVEDRASGRSHEQYF

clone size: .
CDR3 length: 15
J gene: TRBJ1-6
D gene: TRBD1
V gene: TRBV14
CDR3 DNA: TGTGCCAGCAGCCAAGGACAGGGGAATAATTCACCCCTCCACTTT
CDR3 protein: CASSQGQGNNSPLHF

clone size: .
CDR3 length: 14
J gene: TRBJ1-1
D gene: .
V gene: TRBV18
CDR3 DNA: TGTGCCAGCTCACCAAAGACTGGGGGGACTGAAGCTTTCTTT
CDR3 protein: CASSPKTGGTEAFF

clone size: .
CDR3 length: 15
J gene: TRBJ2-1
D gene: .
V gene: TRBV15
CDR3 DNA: TGTGCCACCAGCAGAGAGCAACTAGCAGGCGATGAGCAGTTCTTC
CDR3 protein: CATSREQLAGDEQFF

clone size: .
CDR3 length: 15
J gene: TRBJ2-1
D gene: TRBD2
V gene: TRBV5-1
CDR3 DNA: TGCGCCAGCAGGGAGCCTAGCGGGGCCTACAATGAGCAGTTCTTC
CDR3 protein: CASREPSGAYNEQFF

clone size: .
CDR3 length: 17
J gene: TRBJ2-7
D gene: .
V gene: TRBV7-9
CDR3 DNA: TGTGCCAGCCTGGGGGGGGCCACAAACTTGGGCGACGACGAGCAGTACTTC
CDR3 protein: CASLGGATNLGDDEQYF

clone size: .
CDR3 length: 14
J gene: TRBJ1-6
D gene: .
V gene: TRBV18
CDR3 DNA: TGTGCCAGCTCACCGGACAGTTTTAATTCACCCCTCCACTTT
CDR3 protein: CASSPDSFNSPLHF

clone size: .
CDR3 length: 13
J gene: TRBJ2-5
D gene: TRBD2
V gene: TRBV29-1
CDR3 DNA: TGCAGCGTTGAGGCTAGCGGACGGGAGACCCAGTACTTC
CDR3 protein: CSVEASGRETQYF

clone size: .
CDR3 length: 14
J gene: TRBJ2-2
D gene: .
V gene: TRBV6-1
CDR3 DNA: TGTGCCAGCAGTGAAAGAGGGAACACCGGGGAGCTGTTTTTT
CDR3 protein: CASSERGNTGELFF

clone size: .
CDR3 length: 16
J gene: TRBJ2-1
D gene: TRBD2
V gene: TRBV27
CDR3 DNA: TGTGCCAGCAGTTACTGGGGAGCGGGAGGGCCCGATGAGCAGTTCTTC
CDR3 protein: CASSYWGAGGPDEQFF

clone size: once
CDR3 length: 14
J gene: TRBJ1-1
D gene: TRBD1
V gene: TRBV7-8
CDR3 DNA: TGTGCCAGCCTCAACGGGCAGGGGGGCACTGAAGCTTTCTTT
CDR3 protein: CASLNGQGGTEAFF

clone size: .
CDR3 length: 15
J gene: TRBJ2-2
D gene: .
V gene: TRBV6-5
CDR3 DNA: TGTGCCAGCAGCCTCCAGCAGGGTGCGGCCGGGGAGCTGTTTTTT
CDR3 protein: CASSLQQGAAGELFF

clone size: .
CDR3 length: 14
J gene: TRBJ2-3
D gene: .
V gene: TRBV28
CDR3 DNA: TGTGCCAGCAGTCCCAGCGGGAGCACAGATACGCAGTATTTT
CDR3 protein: CASSPSGSTDTQYF

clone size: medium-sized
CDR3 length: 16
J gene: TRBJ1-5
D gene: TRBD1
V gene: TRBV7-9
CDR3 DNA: TGTGCCTCAGCCGGGACAGACGTATATAGCAATCAGCCCCAGCATTTT
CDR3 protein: CASAGTDVYSNQPQHF

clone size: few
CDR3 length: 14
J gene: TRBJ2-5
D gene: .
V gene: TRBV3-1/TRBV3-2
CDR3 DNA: TGTGCCAGCAGCCACGACACGATTCGTGGGACCCAGTACTTC
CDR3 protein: CASSHDTIRGTQYF

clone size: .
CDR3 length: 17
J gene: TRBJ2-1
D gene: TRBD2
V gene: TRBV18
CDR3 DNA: TGTGCCAGCTCTCCCAGTAAAGCGGGGAGCTCCTACAATGAGCAGTTCTTC
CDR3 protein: CASSPSKAGSSYNEQFF

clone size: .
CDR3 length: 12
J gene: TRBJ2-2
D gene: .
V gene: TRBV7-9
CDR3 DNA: TGTGCCAGCAGCCGGGAAGCCGGGGAGCTGTTTTTT
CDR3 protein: CASSREAGELFF

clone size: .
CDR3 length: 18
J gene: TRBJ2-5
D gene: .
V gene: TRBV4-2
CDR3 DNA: TGTGCCAGCAGCCAAGATCTGCAGGGGTTAGATCGTCGGGAGACCCAGTACTTC
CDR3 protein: CASSQDLQGLDRRETQYF

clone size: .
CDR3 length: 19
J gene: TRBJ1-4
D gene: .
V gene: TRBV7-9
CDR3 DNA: TGTGCCAGCAGCCCCACTCGTCTGGGGCAGCATGCAACTAATGAAAAACTGTTTTTT
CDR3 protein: CASSPTRLGQHATNEKLFF

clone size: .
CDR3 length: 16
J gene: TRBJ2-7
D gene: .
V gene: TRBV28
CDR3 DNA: TGTGCCAGCAGTTTCAATTACCGAGTCGGGTCCTACGAGCAGTACTTC
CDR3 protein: CASSFNYRVGSYEQYF

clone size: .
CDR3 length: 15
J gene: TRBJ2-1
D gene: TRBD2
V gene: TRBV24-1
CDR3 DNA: TGTGCCACCAGTGGGACTAGCGGGCACCACAATGAGCAGTTCTTC
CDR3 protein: CATSGTSGHHNEQFF

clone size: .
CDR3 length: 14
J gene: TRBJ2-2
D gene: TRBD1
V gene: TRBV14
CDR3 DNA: TGTGCCAGCAGCCGAGGGACAGGGGCCGGGGAGCTGTTTTTT
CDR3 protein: CASSRGTGAGELFF